The clone carrying this TCR beta chain has more than one count but fewer than ten. Its matching antigen is unknown. MiXCR was run by TCRdb on the RT-PCR reads, yielding one entry per CDR3 protein. Of under 550,000 distinct CDR3 sequences listed, around 7.7% are singletons. The data originate from a study of response to subunit inactivated influenza vaccine. Study-level results: Each seasonal flu vaccination may recruit only limited new T cells, authors suggested.

V was pared by 6 bases and J by 0 bases, with 3 bases of the junction left unmatched. The CDR3 loop spans 14 amino acids. Germline values: CDR1 SGDLS, CDR2 YYNGEE. This clonotype was sampled from a man between 50 and 70 years old who received an inactivated influenza vaccine. The chain recombines TRBV9 with TRBJ2-1; 7 bases agree with TRBD2. The sample here was PBMCs from blood, taken about 24 months after vaccination. The CDR3 loop reads CASNSGDSYNEQFF. As DNA, the CDR3 is TGTGCCAGCAACAGCGGGGACTCCTACAATGAGCAGTTCTTC.